This TCR beta chain was recorded in a study of T cells in Graves' hyperthyroidism and ophthalmopathy. The sample holds many counts of this clonotype. Exclusion of patients followed from uncontrolled infection, other autoimmune disease, pregnancy or lactation. Researchers amplified the TCR beta CDR3 regions from RNA transcripts. RT-PCR in the first round (using the HTBI primer set) targeted the TCR CDR3. TCRdb reprocessed the multiplex PCR reads with MiXCR, giving one entry per CDR3 protein. The sample lists about 640,000 distinct CDR3 sequences, more than 14% occurring once. The CDR3 loop spans 15 amino acids. V was trimmed by 6 bases and J by 3 bases, leaving 15 bases between them.

Sequenced: blood. This rearrangement joins TRBV12-3 or TRBV12-4 to TRBJ1-5; TRBD1 might be the D (5 bases). This receptor was identified in a woman aged 45 to 65 with Graves' ophthalmopathy. The CDR3 region has the DNA TGTGCCAGCAGGGGGGGTTTGGATACCAATCAGCCCCAGCATTTT. Amino acids: CASRGGLDTNQPQHF.